These T cell receptor beta chains were read from a single sample in a study of T-cell reconstitution after alpha-beta-depleted transplantation in children. TCRdb itself ran the PCR reads through MiXCR, one entry per CDR3 protein. The sample holds about 120,000 distinct CDR3 sequences; roughly 24% are singletons and the top ten take under 12%. Material: PBMCs, mostly from graft donor cells, obtained 180 days after TCRalphabeta/CD19-depleted stem cell transplant. These receptors were collected from a male patient between 2 and 10 years old who had a stem cell transplant for chronic granulomatous disease, so the T cells may come from the graft donor. The conserved cysteine and the conserved F or W are not part of the CDR3 here. D genes are given only for firm matches.

TRBV20-1,TRBJ2-5,TRBD1,SARGGTGDETQY
TRBV5-6,TRBJ2-1,TRBD2,ASSLVGLAGYEQF
TRBV20-1,TRBJ1-5,TRBD1,SAADLDRVGQPQH
TRBV5-1,TRBJ2-1,TRBD1,ASSLKQGPGSEQF
TRBV10-3,TRBJ1-5,.,AISEGFSQPQH
TRBV6-5,TRBJ2-1,TRBD1,ASSTRDRDDEQF
TRBV12-3/TRBV12-4,TRBJ1-1,.,ASSLQGLGTEAF
TRBV5-1,TRBJ2-2,.,ASSAQPNGARNTGELF
TRBV20-1,TRBJ2-7,TRBD1,SVPGQGSYEQY
TRBV5-5,TRBJ1-1,.,ASSSSRQLNTEAF
TRBV19,TRBJ2-1,TRBD2,ATKRESYNEQF